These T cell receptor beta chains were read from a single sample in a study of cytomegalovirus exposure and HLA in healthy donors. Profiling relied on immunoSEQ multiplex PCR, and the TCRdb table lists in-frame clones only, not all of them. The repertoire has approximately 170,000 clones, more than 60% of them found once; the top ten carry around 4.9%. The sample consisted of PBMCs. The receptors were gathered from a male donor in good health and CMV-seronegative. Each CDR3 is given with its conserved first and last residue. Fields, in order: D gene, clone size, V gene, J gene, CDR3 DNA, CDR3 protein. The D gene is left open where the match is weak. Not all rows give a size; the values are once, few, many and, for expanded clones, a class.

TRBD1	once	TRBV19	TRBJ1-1	TGTGCCAGTAGTATCTGGGCGTGGGGGACAGGCGAAGAAGCTTTCTTT	CASSIWAWGTGEEAFF
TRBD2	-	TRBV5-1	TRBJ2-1	TGCGCCAGCAGCGCGGGACTAGCGGGGGGCAGGGATGAGCAGTTCTTC	CASSAGLAGGRDEQFF
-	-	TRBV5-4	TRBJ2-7	TGTGCCAGCAGCTTTACTAGTAGCTCCTACGAGCAGTACTTC	CASSFTSSSYEQYF
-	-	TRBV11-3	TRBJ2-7	TGTGCCAGCAGCTTTGGGGAGAACTACGAGCAGTACTTC	CASSFGENYEQYF
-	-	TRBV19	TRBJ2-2	TGTGCCAGTAGTATAGAATCCAGTGGCGGGGAGCTGTTTTTT	CASSIESSGGELFF
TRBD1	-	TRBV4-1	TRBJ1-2	TGCGCCAGCAGCCAAGGAGAGGGGACGACAGGGGAAACCTTC	CASSQGEGTTGETF
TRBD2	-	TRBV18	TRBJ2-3	TGTGCCAGCTCACCCGTAGCGGGAGAGGTTACAGATACGCAGTATTTT	CASSPVAGEVTDTQYF
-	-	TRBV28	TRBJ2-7	TGTGCCAGCAGTTTAAGGCGGGACGAGCAGTACTTC	CASSLRRDEQYF
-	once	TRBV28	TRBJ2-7	TGTGCCAGCAGGGAGGGGGGGGCCTCCTACGAGCAGTACTTC	CASREGGASYEQYF
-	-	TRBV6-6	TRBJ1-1	TGTGCCAGCAGTTACGCACAGACCACTGAAGCTTTCTTT	CASSYAQTTEAFF
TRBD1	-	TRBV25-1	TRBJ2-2	TGTGCCAGCAGTGAGGCAGGGGGAAACACCGGGGAGCTGTTTTTT	CASSEAGGNTGELFF
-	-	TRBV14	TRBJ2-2	TGTGCCAGCAGCCTCACGGGGGGCTCCGGGGAGCTGTTTTTT	CASSLTGGSGELFF
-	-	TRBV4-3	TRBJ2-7	TGCGCCAGCAGCCCCTTTGAGGGCTACGAGCAGTACTTC	CASSPFEGYEQYF
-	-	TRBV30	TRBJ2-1	TGTGCCTGGAGTGTACTCCCAGGGGACAATGAGCAGTTCTTC	CAWSVLPGDNEQFF
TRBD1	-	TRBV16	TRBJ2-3	TGTGCCAGCAGCCAATCCATCGGGACAGGTAGCACAGATACGCAGTATTTT	CASSQSIGTGSTDTQYF
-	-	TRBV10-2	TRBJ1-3	TGCGCCAGCAGCCAGGACAGTTCTGGAAACACCATATATTTT	CASSQDSSGNTIYF
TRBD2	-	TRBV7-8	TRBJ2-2	TGTGCCAGCAGCTTAGCCGGGACTAGCGGGAACACCGGGGAGCTGTTTTTT	CASSLAGTSGNTGELFF
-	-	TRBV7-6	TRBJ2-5	TGTGCCAGCAGCAGACAAGACGAAGAGACCCAGTACTTC	CASSRQDEETQYF
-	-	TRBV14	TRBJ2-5	TGTGCCAGCAGCCAAGATACCCGGACAGGGAGGGCCCAGTACTTC	CASSQDTRTGRAQYF
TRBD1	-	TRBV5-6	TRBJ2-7	TGTGCCAGCAGTGGACAGGGCGGCGAGCAGTACTTC	CASSGQGGEQYF
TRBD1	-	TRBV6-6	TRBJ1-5	TGTGCCAGCAGTTACTCCGCGCAGCGACGGGACAGCCGACATTTT	CASSYSAQRRDSRHF
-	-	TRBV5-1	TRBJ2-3	TGCGCCAGCAGCTTGGAACAGGTTAGCACAGATACGCAGTATTTT	CASSLEQVSTDTQYF
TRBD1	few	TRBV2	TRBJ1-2	TGTGCCAGCAGTACTACGGGACAGGGGACCTATGGCTACACCTTC	CASSTTGQGTYGYTF
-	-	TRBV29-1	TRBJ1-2	TGCAGCGTCGAGACAGCCACGAGTCTTAACTATGGCTACACCTTC	CSVETATSLNYGYTF